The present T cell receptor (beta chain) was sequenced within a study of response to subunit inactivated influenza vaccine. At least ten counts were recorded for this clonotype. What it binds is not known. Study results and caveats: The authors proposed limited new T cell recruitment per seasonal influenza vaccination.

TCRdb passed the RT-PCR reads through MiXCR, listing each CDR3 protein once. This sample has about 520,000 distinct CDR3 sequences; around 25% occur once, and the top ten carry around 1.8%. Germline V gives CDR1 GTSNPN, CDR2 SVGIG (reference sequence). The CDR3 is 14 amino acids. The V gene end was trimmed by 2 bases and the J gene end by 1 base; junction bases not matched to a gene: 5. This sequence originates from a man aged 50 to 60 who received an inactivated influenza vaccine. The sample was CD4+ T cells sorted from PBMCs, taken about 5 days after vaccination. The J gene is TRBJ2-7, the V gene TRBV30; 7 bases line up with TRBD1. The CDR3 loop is CAWSIGTVSYEQYF. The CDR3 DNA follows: TGTGCCTGGAGTATCGGGACAGTTTCCTACGAGCAGTACTTC. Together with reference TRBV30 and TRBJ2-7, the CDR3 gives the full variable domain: SQTIHQWPATLVQPVGSPLSLECTVEGTSNPNLYWYRQAAGRGLQLLFYSVGIGQISSEVPQNLSASRPQDRQFILSSKKLLLSDSGFYLCAWSIGTVSYEQYFGPGTRLTVT.